This passage covers 16 T cell receptor beta chains from one sample sequenced in a study of blood T cell repertoires in COVID-19. Measured with immunoSEQ multiplex PCR; TCRdb has only the in-frame clones, and not every one. Here the sample spans 90,000 or so clones, about 79% being singletons. Material: peripheral blood. The receptors were sampled from a man in his 60s with acute or convalescent COVID-19.

CDR3 sequence: CASSNRGPGTTEAFF. The CDR3 DNA follows: TGTGCCAGTAGCAACAGGGGGCCCGGGACCACTGAAGCTTTCTTT. The rearrangement uses TRBV19 and TRBJ1-1, with 9 bases identical to TRBD1. CDR3 length equals 15 residues. Trimming took 6 bases from V and 4 from J; bases not matched to a gene: 9. Germline V gene data show CDR1 as LNHDA and CDR2 as SQIVND (reference sequence). Together with reference TRBV19 and TRBJ1-1, the CDR3 gives the full variable domain: DGGITQSPKYLFRKEGQNVTLSCEQNLNHDAMYWYRQDPGQGLRLIYYSQIVNDFQKGDIAEGYSVSREKKESFPLTVTSAQKNPTAFYLCASSNRGPGTTEAFFGQGTRLTVV.

This rearrangement joins TRBV2 to TRBJ2-7, with TRBD2 matching 7 bases. Germline assignment: CDR1 SNHLY and CDR2 FYNNEI. This CDR3 is built from 13 residues. Trimming took 8 bases from V and 6 from J; bases not matched to a gene: 10. The CDR3 spells CASGKERGLEQYF. DNA for the CDR3: TGTGCCAGCGGCAAGGAGCGGGGACTCGAGCAGTACTTC.

The rearrangement uses TRBV29-1 and TRBJ2-7; TRBD1 might be the D (6 bases). With 3 bases removed from V and 9 bases from J, the gap between germline ends came to 12 bases. The CDR3 loop spans 11 amino acids. Germline V gives CDR1 SQVTM, CDR2 ANQGSEA. The CDR3: CSVDDRYRQYF. In DNA, the CDR3 is TGCAGCGTTGATGACAGGTATAGGCAGTACTTC.

The chain has TRBV7-8 and TRBJ1-6, with D perhaps matching TRBD1 (6 bases). The CDR3 runs to 14 residues. Trimming pared 3 bases from V and 10 bases from J, leaving 13 bases between. Germline V gives CDR1 SGHVS, CDR2 FQNEAQ. CDR3: CASSFGQYGSPLHF. The CDR3 DNA sequence: TGTGCCAGCAGCTTCGGACAGTATGGGTCACCCCTCCACTTT.

The genes are TRBV4-3 and TRBJ2-5, with D maybe TRBD2 (6 bases). Per germline, CDR1 LGHNA and CDR2 YSLEER. V lost 1 base and J 2 bases, leaving 8 bases between the germline ends. The CDR3 sequence is 14 residues long. The CDR3 DNA reads TGCGCCAGCAGCCAAGGGAGGGCTCAAGAGACCCAGTACTTC. Protein: CASSQGRAQETQYF.

The chain has TRBV2 and TRBJ1-2; TRBD1 might be the D (6 bases). The CDR3 is made up of 14 amino acids. The germline gives CDR1 SNHLY, CDR2 FYNNEI. V dropped 7 bases and J dropped 0 bases, with 12 bases sitting between them. CDR3 loop: CASNPDRANYGYTF. CDR3 DNA sequence: TGTGCCAGCAACCCGGACAGAGCTAACTATGGCTACACCTTC.

The chain combines TRBV7-9 with TRBJ2-1; 12 positions match TRBD2. The V gene's germline CDR1 is SEHNR and CDR2 FQNEAQ (reference sequence). Trimming at V came to 3 bases and at J to 7 bases, leaving 1 base not matched to a gene. The CDR3 covers 14 residues. The CDR3 DNA follows: TGTGCCAGCAGCTTGGGACTAGCGGGTAATGAGCAGTTCTTC. The encoded protein is CASSLGLAGNEQFF.

This clone was found once. V is TRBV7-5 and J is TRBJ1-2; the table's D call of TRBD1 was not tested on the DNA. TRBV7-5 is a pseudogene segment. The length of the CDR3 is 13 residues. The CDR3 sequence is CARSLADIYGYTF. DNA of the CDR3: TGTGCCAGAAGCTTAGCCGACATCTATGGCTACACCTTC.

V usage is TRBV2 and J usage is TRBJ1-3; D ambiguous. CDR1 and CDR2 from the germline V gene are SNHLY and FYNNEI. The CDR3 spans 12 residues. The V end lost 8 bases, the J end lost 3 bases, and 8 bases lay between the germline ends. In DNA form, the CDR3 reads TGTGCCAGCTACGGGAGTGGAAACACCATATATTTT. It encodes CASYGSGNTIYF.

The CDR3 coding sequence is TGTGCCAGCAGCGGAGGAGGTTGGGGCAATGAGCAGTTCTTC. Its protein is CASSGGGWGNEQFF. The chain uses TRBV7-2 and TRBJ2-1, with D perhaps matching TRBD2 (5 bases). V lost 5 bases and J lost 6, with 14 bases in between. This CDR3 is built from 14 residues. Looked up from germline, CDR1 is SGHTA and CDR2 is FQGNSA. Looking up the rest from reference TRBV7-2 and TRBJ2-1 gives the full variable domain: GAGVSQSPSNKVTEKGKDVELRCDPISGHTALYWYRQSLGQGLEFLIYFQGNSAPDKSGLPSDRFSAERTGGSVSTLTIQRTQQEDSAVYLCASSGGGWGNEQFFGPGTRLTVL.

The chain has TRBV2 and TRBJ2-7, with D maybe TRBD2 (6 bases). The length of the CDR3 is 12 residues. Germline V gene sequence: CDR1 SNHLY, CDR2 FYNNEI. V was shortened by 9 bases and J by 3 bases, with 12 bases between the two germline ends. The CDR3 protein is CARGGRGYEQYV. Written as DNA, the CDR3 is TGTGCCAGGGGAGGACGGGGCTACGAGCAGTACGTC.

This clone showed up just once. This chain links TRBV21-1 with TRBJ1-5; TRBD1 reflects the table's D call only, with no check against the DNA. TRBV21-1 is a recognized pseudogene. The CDR3 consists of 17 residues. The CDR3, as DNA: TGTGCCAGCAGCAAAGAAGAAGACAATCTAAGCAATCAGCCCCAGCATTTT. Translating it yields CASSKEEDNLSNQPQHF.

The chain carries TRBV7-3 and TRBJ1-1; D possibly corresponds to TRBD1 (5 bases). Germline values: CDR1 SGHTA, CDR2 FQGTGA. The CDR3 consists of 13 residues. V dropped 3 bases and J dropped 4 bases, with 9 bases sitting between them. For the CDR3, the DNA is TGTGCCAGCAGCTTCGACAGAACCACTGAAGCTTTCTTT. Its translation: CASSFDRTTEAFF. The full variable domain, with the rest looked up from reference TRBV7-3 and TRBJ1-1, is GAGVSQTPSNKVTEKGKYVELRCDPISGHTALYWYRQSLGQGPEFLIYFQGTGAADDSGLPNDRFFAVRPEGSVSTLKIQRTERGDSAVYLCASSFDRTTEAFFGQGTRLTVV.

The chain recombines TRBV19 with TRBJ1-1, with 11 bases lining up with TRBD1. J gave up 2 bases and V 5 bases, and 10 bases lay outside the gene matches. Germline V gene sequence: CDR1 LNHDA, CDR2 SQIVND (reference sequence). The CDR3 runs to 17 residues. The CDR3 DNA sequence: TGTGCCAGTAGTGGAGGACAGGGGGCCTTCATTAACACTGAAGCTTTCTTT. It codes for CASSGGQGAFINTEAFF.

The CDR3 nucleotides read TGTGCCTGGAGTCGTGGGAGCTCTGGAAACACCATATATTTT. Protein product: CAWSRGSSGNTIYF. This chain connects TRBV30 to TRBJ1-3; D call uncertain. Germline assignment: CDR1 GTSNPN and CDR2 SVGIG (reference sequence). Trimming shortened V by 2 bases and J by 0 bases, and 8 bases separated the two germline ends. CDR3 length equals 14 residues. Supplemented by reference TRBV30 and TRBJ1-3, the full variable domain reads SQTIHQWPATLVQPVGSPLSLECTVEGTSNPNLYWYRQAAGRGLQLLFYSVGIGQISSEVPQNLSASRPQDRQFILSSKKLLLSDSGFYLCAWSRGSSGNTIYFGEGSWLTVV.

V is TRBV5-4 and J is TRBJ1-1; no clear D. Trimming stripped 4 bases from V and 4 bases from J, with 17 bases between. The CDR3 runs to 15 residues. From germline, CDR1 is SGHNT and CDR2 YYREEE (reference sequence). In DNA form, the CDR3 reads TGTGCCAGCAGCCCACCAAAGAAGGGAGGCACTGAAGCTTTCTTT. It translates to CASSPPKKGGTEAFF.